This T cell receptor beta chain was sequenced during a study of cytomegalovirus exposure and HLA in healthy donors. To note about this clone: As yet, its antigen is unknown.

Points from the study as a whole: According to an earlier analysis, most TCR beta V segments yielded productive rearrangements about 90% or about 30% of the time.

This PCR relied on a set of 60 Vbeta primers and 13 Jbeta primers. Only in-frame clones appear in the TCRdb table, and some are missing; sequencing was by immunoSEQ multiplex PCR. Of about 130,000 clones in the sample, around 75% were seen once. The CDR3 has 15 residues. CDR1 GTSNPN and CDR2 SVGIG come from the germline V gene (reference sequence). The junction had 5 bases not matched to a gene; V was cut back by 0 bases and J by 0 bases. This receptor was identified in a woman between 45 and 65 years old in good health and CMV-seronegative. The chain employs TRBV30 and TRBJ2-7; 7 bases map to TRBD2. Sequenced sample: PBMCs. CDR3 sequence reads: CAWSVPAGVSYEQYF. CDR3 in DNA: TGTGCCTGGAGTGTACCCGCGGGAGTCTCCTACGAGCAGTACTTC.